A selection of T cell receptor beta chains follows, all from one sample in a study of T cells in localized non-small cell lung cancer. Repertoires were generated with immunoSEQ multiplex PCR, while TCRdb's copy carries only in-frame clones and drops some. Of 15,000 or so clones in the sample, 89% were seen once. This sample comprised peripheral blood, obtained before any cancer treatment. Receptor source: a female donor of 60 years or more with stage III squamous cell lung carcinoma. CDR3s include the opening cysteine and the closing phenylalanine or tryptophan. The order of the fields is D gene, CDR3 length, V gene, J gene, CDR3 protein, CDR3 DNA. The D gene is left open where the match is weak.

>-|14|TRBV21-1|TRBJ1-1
CASSKVDPGTEAFF
TGTGCCAGCAGCAAAGTCGATCCCGGGACTGAAGCTTTCTTT
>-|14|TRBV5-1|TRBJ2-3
CASSLRQGTDTQYF
TGCGCCAGCAGCTTGCGGCAGGGCACAGATACGCAGTATTTT
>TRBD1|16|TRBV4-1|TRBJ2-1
CASSHLGEGGSDEQFF
TGCGCCAGCAGCCATCTCGGGGAAGGGGGCAGCGATGAGCAGTTCTTC
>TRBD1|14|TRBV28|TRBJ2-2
CASGHRGLGGELFF
TGTGCCAGCGGACACAGGGGGCTCGGCGGGGAGCTGTTTTTT
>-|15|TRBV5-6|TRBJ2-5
CASSPIRAVRETQYF
TGTGCCAGCAGCCCCATCCGGGCAGTCAGAGAGACCCAGTACTTC
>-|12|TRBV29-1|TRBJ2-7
CSVEVGGDEQYF
TGCAGCGTTGAGGTAGGGGGTGACGAGCAGTACTTC
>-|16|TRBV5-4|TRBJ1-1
CASSSSLFQSNTEAFF
TGTGCCAGCAGCTCCAGTTTGTTTCAGTCGAACACTGAAGCTTTCTTT
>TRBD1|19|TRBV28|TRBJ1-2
CASSYLVPGQGSRLDGYTF
TGTGCCAGCAGTTACCTAGTGCCGGGACAGGGGAGTAGGTTGGATGGCTACACCTTC
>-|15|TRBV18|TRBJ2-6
CASLQGDSGANVLTF
TGTGCCAGCCTCCAAGGGGACTCTGGGGCCAACGTCCTGACTTTC
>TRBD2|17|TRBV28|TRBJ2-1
CASSNPGLAGQGDEQFF
TGTGCCAGCAGCAATCCGGGACTAGCGGGCCAAGGAGATGAGCAGTTCTTC
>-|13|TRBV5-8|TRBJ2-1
CASSWGEGSGRVF
-
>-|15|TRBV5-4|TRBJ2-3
CASSPSGLPPDTQYF
TGTGCCAGCAGCCCATCTGGGCTACCACCAGATACGCAGTATTTT
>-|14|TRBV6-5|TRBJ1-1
CASSFHQGGTEAFF
TGTGCCAGCAGTTTTCACCAGGGCGGGACTGAAGCTTTCTTT
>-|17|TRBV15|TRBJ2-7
CATSKGGGGSGDYEQYF
TGTGCCACCAGCAAGGGGGGCGGTGGGTCGGGGGACTACGAGCAGTACTTC
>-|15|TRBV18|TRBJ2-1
CASSRDGGTYNEQFF
TGTGCCAGCTCACGTGATGGCGGGACCTACAATGAGCAGTTCTTC
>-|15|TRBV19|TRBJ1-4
CASSNPGRLNEKLFF
TGTGCCAGTAGTAATCCGGGTCGTCTTAATGAAAAACTGTTTTTT
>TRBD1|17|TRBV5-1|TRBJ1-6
CASSLVLAGGRSSPLHF
TGCGCCAGCAGCTTGGTTTTGGCAGGGGGACGCAGTTCACCCCTCCACTTT
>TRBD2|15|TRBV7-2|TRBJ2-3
CASSIGSGNTDTQYF
TGTGCCAGCAGTATAGGTAGCGGGAACACAGATACGCAGTATTTT
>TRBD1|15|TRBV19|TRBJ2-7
CASKEVGTGHYEQYF
TGTGCCAGTAAGGAGGTTGGGACAGGGCACTACGAGCAGTACTTC
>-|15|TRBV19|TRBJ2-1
CASRGSRGTGNEQFF
TGTGCCAGTAGAGGAAGCAGGGGTACAGGCAATGAGCAGTTCTTC
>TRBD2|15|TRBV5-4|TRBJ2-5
CASSLESGRQETQYF
TGTGCCAGCAGCTTAGAGAGCGGGAGGCAGGAGACCCAGTACTTC
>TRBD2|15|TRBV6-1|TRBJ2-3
CASTLLAGDTDTQYF
TGTGCCAGTACCCTACTAGCGGGGGACACAGATACGCAGTATTTT
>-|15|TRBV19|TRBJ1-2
CASSIPSRGDYGYTF
TGTGCCAGTAGTATACCCAGCAGGGGAGACTATGGCTACACCTTC
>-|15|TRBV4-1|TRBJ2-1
CASSQDRGAGNEQFF
TGCGCCAGCAGCCAAGATCGAGGCGCAGGGAATGAGCAGTTCTTC
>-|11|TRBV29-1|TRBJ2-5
CSVVPEETQYF
TGCAGCGTTGTTCCCGAAGAGACCCAGTACTTC
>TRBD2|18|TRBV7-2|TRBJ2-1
CASSLWNRLVAGPNEQFF
TGTGCCAGCAGCTTATGGAACCGCTTGGTAGCGGGCCCCAATGAGCAGTTCTTC
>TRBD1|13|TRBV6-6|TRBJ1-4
CASRLTGFEKLFF
TGTGCCAGCAGACTGACAGGGTTTGAAAAACTGTTTTTT